The 23 T cell receptor beta chains below come from one sample, sequenced in a study of Tregs in tolerant kidney transplant recipients. Generated by immunoSEQ multiplex PCR, the TCRdb table keeps only in-frame clones and is missing some. The sample table sets out 25,000 to 35,000 clones. Related graft donors supplied nonmyeloablative bone marrow transplants, and mixed chimerism was transient. The sequenced sample was CD4+ T cells from blood (PBMCs), obtained 24 months after the transplant. Receptors were obtained from a human patient who received a combined kidney and bone marrow transplant. Some T cells could come from the graft donor.

CDR3 in amino acids: CASSQEGGRNNEQFF. Incomplete CDR3 DNA: TGCGCCAGCAGCCAAGAAGGCGGGAGGAACAATGAG. This chain uses TRBV4-1 with TRBJ2-1; 8 nucleotides match TRBD2. From the germline J gene comes the end of the CDR3, since the read stops 3 residues before it. The germline V gene encodes CDR1 MGHRA and CDR2 YSYEKL. The trim removed 0 bases at V and 5 bases at J, leaving 3 bases unmatched. This CDR3 has 15 residues.

Notes on this clone: Read data end 3 residues before the CDR3 end; the end is taken from the germline J gene. The rearrangement links TRBV20-1 to TRBJ2-1; the match to TRBD2 covers 11 bases. CDR1 is DFQATT and CDR2 is SNEGSKA in the germline V gene (reference sequence). The CDR3 extends over 17 amino acids. J lost 3 bases, V lost 1 base, and 8 bases had no gene match. The CDR3 bases that were read are TGCAGTGCTAGAGCCCTAGTTAGCGGGAGGGTCTACAATGAG. Protein: CSARALVSGRVYNE. The whole CDR3 region reads CSARALVSGRVYNEQFF.

The DNA read from the CDR3 is TGTGCCAGCAGCCTAACTTGGACTCGCGATGAG. Translated: CASSLTWTRDE. The whole CDR3 reads CASSLTWTRDEQFF. The gene calls are TRBV5-4 and TRBJ2-1; possible D gene TRBD2, 5 bases. The read ends 3 residues shy of where the CDR3 ends; the end is completed using the germline J gene. The germline gives CDR1 SGHNT, CDR2 YYREEE (reference sequence). CDR3 length equals 14 residues. The ends were cut back, 4 bases at V and 8 bases at J, with 16 bases in the middle.

Comment on this clone: Read sequence stops 3 residues before the CDR3 end, and the germline J gene provides the missing end. This chain links TRBV5-1 with TRBJ1-1; no clear D. The CDR3 contains 14 residues. Germline V gives CDR1 SGHRS, CDR2 YFSETQ. Trimming took 1 base from V and 1 from J, leaving 8 bases between them. The CDR3 sequence: CASSLSTANTEAFF. CDR3 DNA (partial): TGCGCCAGCAGCTTGTCTACAGCGAACACTGAA.

Comment on this clone: Read sequence stops 3 residues before the CDR3 end, and the germline J gene provides the missing end. The chain couples TRBV5-6 to TRBJ2-5, with D unresolved. The germline V and J ends were trimmed by 0 bases and 2 bases, with 8 bases remaining between them. The CDR3 is 14 amino acids. The germline V gene has CDR1 SGHDT and CDR2 YYEEEE. CDR3 amino acids: CASSLVAKQETQYF. Partial CDR3 DNA: TGTGCCAGCAGCTTGGTGGCAAAGCAAGAGACC.

As to this clone: The read ends 3 residues before the CDR3 terminus; that terminus is restored from the germline J gene. This rearrangement joins TRBV20-1 to TRBJ2-2; 7 bases match TRBD2. CDR1 and CDR2 (germline): DFQATT, SNEGSKA (reference sequence). J lost 6 bases, V lost 0 bases, and 7 bases had no gene match. The CDR3 sequence is 15 residues long. The CDR3 is CSAREGGSMSGELFF. The CDR3 DNA, read in part, is TGCAGTGCTAGAGAAGGCGGGAGTATGTCCGGGGAG.

With regard to this clone: The sequenced fragment ends 3 residues before the CDR3 boundary, so the rest is inferred from the germline J gene. This sequence joins TRBV5-1 and TRBJ2-7; 8 bases fit TRBD1. CDR1 and CDR2 (germline): SGHRS, YFSETQ. This CDR3 comprises 15 residues. The V gene end was trimmed by 4 bases and the J gene end by 0 bases; junction bases not matched to a gene: 6. CDR3 residues: CASSARTGPSYEQYF. Incomplete CDR3 DNA: TGCGCCAGCAGCGCCCGGACAGGGCCCTCCTACGAG.

To note about this clone: The CDR3 goes on 3 residues after the read ends, and that part is filled in from the germline J gene. This chain joins TRBV5-1 and TRBJ2-3; 7 nucleotides align to TRBD1. The CDR3 extends over 15 amino acids. Germline V CDR1 and CDR2: SGHRS, YFSETQ. Losses at the gene ends were 2 bases for V and 2 bases for J; bases not matched to a gene: 5. The CDR3 sequence is CASSFEGQPTDTQYF. The CDR3 bases that were read are TGCGCCAGCAGCTTTGAGGGACAGCCCACAGATACG.

Note on this clone: The read halts 3 residues ahead of the CDR3 end, with the missing end drawn from the germline J gene. V gene TRBV29-1 combines with J gene TRBJ2-7, with TRBD1 matching 9 bases. Per germline, CDR1 SQVTM and CDR2 ANQGSEA. The CDR3 is 14 residues long. Trimming cost V 2 bases and J 2 bases; bases outside gene matches: 4. Incomplete CDR3 DNA: TGCAGCGTTGAACTACAGGGGGCAACCTACGAG. This translates into CSVELQGATYE. The complete CDR3 reads CSVELQGATYEQYF.

Remarks on this clone: The read stops 3 residues short of the end of the CDR3; the missing end is completed from the germline J gene. The chain combines TRBV19 with TRBJ1-5; D is perhaps TRBD1 (5 bases). CDR1 is LNHDA and CDR2 is SQIVND in the germline V gene (reference sequence). Trimming stripped 4 bases from V and 0 bases from J, with 7 bases between. The CDR3 is made up of 14 amino acids. The CDR3 bases that were read are TGTGCCAGTAGTAAGGGGCATAGCAATCAGCCC. Translating it yields CASSKGHSNQP. The CDR3 in its entirety is CASSKGHSNQPQHF. Based on the CDR3 plus reference TRBV19 and TRBJ1-5, the full variable domain is DGGITQSPKYLFRKEGQNVTLSCEQNLNHDAMYWYRQDPGQGLRLIYYSQIVNDFQKGDIAEGYSVSREKKESFPLTVTSAQKNPTAFYLCASSKGHSNQPQHFGDGTRLSIL.

Remarks on this clone: The read ends 3 residues early relative to the CDR3; the germline J gene fills the gap. The chain recombines TRBV20-1 with TRBJ2-7, with TRBD1 matching 7 bases. J was trimmed by 3 bases and V by 8 bases; bases with no gene match: 7. CDR1 is DFQATT, CDR2 SNEGSKA, per germline (reference sequence). This CDR3 is built from 12 residues. CDR3 loop: CSIRQGLYEQYF. Partial CDR3 DNA: TGCAGTATTAGACAGGGTCTCTACGAG.

On this clone: The observed sequence ends 3 residues before the CDR3 terminus, with the missing tail filled in from the germline J gene. The rearrangement links TRBV2 to TRBJ1-2, with TRBD1 matching over 8 bases. Germline V CDR1 and CDR2: SNHLY, FYNNEI. The J segment lost 3 bases and the V segment lost 2 bases, leaving 8 bases of the junction unmatched. The CDR3 consists of 16 residues. The CDR3 loop is CASSEFGAGGDYGYTF. The sequenced CDR3 bases are TGTGCCAGCAGTGAATTTGGGGCAGGGGGCGACTATGGC.

The CDR3 here is CASSGTSGRAYNEQFF. The DNA read from the CDR3 is TGTGCCAGCAGTGGGACTAGCGGGAGAGCCTACAATGAG. This chain links TRBV28 with TRBJ2-1, with 14 bases matching TRBD2. The observed sequence ends 3 residues before the CDR3 terminus, with the missing tail filled in from the germline J gene. Trimming cost V 5 bases and J 2 bases; bases outside gene matches: 2. CDR1 is MDHEN and CDR2 is SYDVKM in the germline V gene. The CDR3 runs 16 residues. Based on the CDR3 plus reference TRBV28 and TRBJ2-1, the full variable domain is DVKVTQSSRYLVKRTGEKVFLECVQDMDHENMFWYRQDPGLGLRLIYFSYDVKMKEKGDIPEGYSVSREKKERFSLILESASTNQTSMYLCASSGTSGRAYNEQFFGPGTRLTVL.

A note on this clone: The read is 3 residues too short to cover the CDR3 end, so that end is filled in from the germline J gene. V is TRBV29-1 and J is TRBJ1-2; D uncertain. Germline V lookup: CDR1 SQVTM, CDR2 ANQGSEA. This CDR3 spans 11 amino acids. The CDR3 region is CSVVKGPGYTF. CDR3 DNA (partial): TGCAGCGTTGTGAAGGGTCCCGGC.

Points on this clone: Read coverage stops 3 residues before the CDR3 terminus; the germline J gene supplies the remainder. The J gene is TRBJ1-6, the V gene TRBV11-2; 8 bases line up with TRBD1. The trim removed 1 base at V and 9 bases at J, leaving 5 bases unmatched. From germline, CDR1 is SGHAT and CDR2 FQNNGV. The CDR3 is 15 amino acids. CDR3 residues: CASSLGTGLGSPLHF. The sequenced part of the CDR3 DNA is TGTGCCAGCAGCTTAGGGACAGGGCTAGGTTCACCC. The whole variable domain, filled in from reference TRBV11-2 and TRBJ1-6, reads EAGVAQSPRYKIIEKRQSVAFWCNPISGHATLYWYQQILGQGPKLLIQFQNNGVVDDSQLPKDRFSAERLKGVDSTLKIQPAKLEDSAVYLCASSLGTGLGSPLHFGNGTRLTVT.

Notes on this clone: At one end the junction does not follow the germline gene, possibly because of a read error. Read sequence stops 3 residues before the CDR3 end, and the germline J gene provides the missing end. The J gene is TRBJ2-5, the V gene TRBV7-7; TRBD2 matches at 8 bases. The germline V gene has CDR1 SSHAT and CDR2 FNYEAQ (reference sequence). The CDR3 length is 13 residues. The covered CDR3 bases are TGTGCTAGCAGCTCGGGACTAGGAGAGACC. Translated: CASSSGLGET. The entire CDR3 protein reads CASSSGLGETQYF. The whole variable domain, filled in from reference TRBV7-7 and TRBJ2-5, reads GAGVSQSPRYKVTKRGQDVTLRCDPISSHATLYWYQQALGQGPEFLTYFNYEAQPDKSGLPSDRFSAERPEGSISTLTIQRTEQRDSAMYRCASSSGLGETQYFGPGTRLLVL.

Regarding this clone: The read finishes 3 residues shy of the CDR3 end, and the germline J gene is used to complete it. The chain combines TRBV7-3 with TRBJ2-3; 8 bases fit TRBD2. Germline values: CDR1 SGHTA, CDR2 FQGTGA. CDR3 size: 15 residues. V was pared by 4 bases and J by 6 bases, with 9 bases of the junction left unmatched. The CDR3 bases that were read are TGTGCCAGCAGCTCCGGGGGGGGCGCCCTGGATACG. Residues: CASSSGGGALDT. The whole CDR3 reads CASSSGGGALDTQYF.

Concerning this clone: The read ends 3 residues early relative to the CDR3; the germline J gene fills the gap. The chain recombines TRBV20-1 with TRBJ1-1; tentative D call: TRBD1 (5 bases). This CDR3 is built from 12 residues. Trimming took 6 bases from V and 6 from J, leaving 14 bases between them. Germline V lookup: CDR1 DFQATT, CDR2 SNEGSKA (reference sequence). The part of the CDR3 DNA that was read is TGCAGTGCCACCGGGGGGGACGCTGAA. Amino acids: CSATGGDAE. The full-length CDR3 reads as CSATGGDAEAFF.

About this clone itself: The missing CDR3 end, 3 residues past where the read stops, is filled in from the germline J gene. This chain connects TRBV10-3 to TRBJ2-3; D is unclear. The CDR3 covers 12 residues. The V end lost 10 bases, the J end lost 0 bases, and 8 bases lay between the germline ends. CDR1 is ENHRY, CDR2 SYGVKD, per germline. This CDR3 is CATISSTDTQYF. CDR3 DNA (partial): TGTGCCACGATTAGCAGCACAGATACG.

On this clone itself: The CDR3 end lies 3 residues beyond the end of the read and is filled in from the germline J gene. This rearrangement joins TRBV2 to TRBJ2-1, with D possibly TRBD1 on 6 matching bases. V lost 8 bases to trimming and J lost 2 bases, with 13 bases between them. The CDR3 is made up of 14 amino acids. Germline CDR1 and CDR2: SNHLY and FYNNEI. CDR3 amino acids: CASQDSLAYNEQFF. The CDR3 DNA, read in part, is TGTGCCAGCCAGGACAGTTTGGCCTACAATGAG.

Details on this clone: The read falls 3 residues short of the CDR3 end, and the missing part is taken from the germline J gene. The V gene is TRBV20-1, the J gene TRBJ2-7; 14 bases map to TRBD2. CDR3 length: 15 residues. The J segment lost 5 bases and the V segment lost 4 bases, leaving 7 bases of the junction unmatched. Germline V gene data show CDR1 as DFQATT and CDR2 as SNEGSKA (reference sequence). CDR3 residues: CSATKGLAGAHEQYF. CDR3 bases read: TGCAGTGCTACGAAGGGACTAGCGGGAGCCCACGAG.

Points on this clone: The CDR3 extends 3 residues past the end of the read, so its final part is completed from the germline J gene. V gene TRBV5-1 combines with J gene TRBJ1-1, with 10 bases matching TRBD1. V shed 4 bases, J shed 3 bases, and the junction held 6 bases outside the gene matches. The CDR3 contains 15 residues. Germline V gives CDR1 SGHRS, CDR2 YFSETQ. This CDR3 reads CASSLRQGADTEAFF. The DNA read from the CDR3 is TGCGCCAGCAGCCTCCGACAGGGGGCGGACACTGAA.

The sequenced CDR3 bases are TGCAGTGCTCCAAGAAACCCGACTAGCTCATATACG. Translating it yields CSAPRNPTSSYT. The full-length CDR3 reads as CSAPRNPTSSYTQYF. The V gene is TRBV20-1, the J gene TRBJ2-3, with 7 bases identical to TRBD2. The read terminates 3 residues ahead of where the CDR3 ends, so the germline J gene completes it. With V trimmed by 5 bases and J by 7 bases, 15 bases remained unmatched. The CDR3 spans 15 residues. Germline CDR1 reads DFQATT; CDR2 reads SNEGSKA (reference sequence).